A selection of T cell receptor beta chains follows, all from one sample in a study of T cells in Graves' hyperthyroidism and ophthalmopathy. Using its own MiXCR run on the multiplex PCR reads, TCRdb lists one record per CDR3 protein. The table lists 250,000 or so distinct CDR3 sequences, around 15% of them singletons, with roughly 31% in the top ten. Material: blood. These receptors were taken from a woman in her forties or fifties with Graves' hyperthyroidism that later progressed to Graves' ophthalmopathy. Both conserved end residues are part of each CDR3. A D gene is named only where the DNA matches it firmly. Clone size is not always given. Where it is, it says once, few, many or a class for expanded clones.

V gene: TRBV2
clone size: many
D gene: .
J gene: TRBJ1-2
CDR3 protein: CASRVLTENYGYTF
CDR3 DNA: TGTGCCAGCAGGGTCCTTACAGAAAACTATGGCTACACCTTC

V gene: TRBV28
clone size: few
D gene: TRBD2
J gene: TRBJ2-1
CDR3 protein: CASSLLALAGSYNEQFF
CDR3 DNA: TGTGCCAGCAGTTTATTAGCCCTAGCGGGCTCCTACAATGAGCAGTTCTTC

V gene: TRBV29-1
clone size: many
D gene: .
J gene: TRBJ2-2
CDR3 protein: CSVMIGTLNTGELFF
CDR3 DNA: TGCAGCGTCATGATCGGGACTCTGAACACCGGGGAGCTGTTTTTT

V gene: TRBV9
clone size: .
D gene: .
J gene: TRBJ2-7
CDR3 protein: CASSVAPGSAYEQYF
CDR3 DNA: TGTGCCAGCAGCGTAGCTCCCGGGAGTGCTTACGAGCAGTACTTC

V gene: TRBV20-1
clone size: .
D gene: .
J gene: TRBJ1-2
CDR3 protein: CSASMDIGYTF
CDR3 DNA: TGCAGTGCTAGTATGGACATTGGCTACACCTTC

V gene: TRBV6-1
clone size: many
D gene: .
J gene: TRBJ1-6
CDR3 protein: CASSERPGPLHF
CDR3 DNA: TGTGCCAGCAGTGAGAGACCCGGACCCCTCCACTTT

V gene: TRBV28
clone size: many
D gene: .
J gene: TRBJ2-3
CDR3 protein: CASSSPSPSTDTQYF
CDR3 DNA: TGTGCCTCCAGTTCCCCTAGCCCTAGCACAGATACGCAGTATTTT

V gene: TRBV28
clone size: many
D gene: TRBD2
J gene: TRBJ2-3
CDR3 protein: CASSSPTSGSTDTQYF
CDR3 DNA: TGTGCCAGCAGTTCCCCGACTAGCGGGAGTACAGATACGCAGTATTTT

V gene: TRBV28
clone size: many
D gene: TRBD2
J gene: TRBJ2-1
CDR3 protein: CASSPPSGTNEQFF
CDR3 DNA: TGTGCCAGCAGCCCCCCTAGCGGGACCAATGAGCAGTTCTTC

V gene: TRBV28
clone size: many
D gene: .
J gene: TRBJ2-5
CDR3 protein: CASSFLLANVFGETQYF
CDR3 DNA: TGTGCCAGCAGTTTCCTCCTGGCGAACGTTTTTGGAGAGACCCAGTACTTC

V gene: TRBV6-1
clone size: many
D gene: .
J gene: TRBJ2-3
CDR3 protein: CASSETGDTQYF
CDR3 DNA: TGTGCCAGCAGTGAAACGGGGGATACGCAGTATTTT

V gene: TRBV7-6
clone size: many
D gene: TRBD1
J gene: TRBJ2-5
CDR3 protein: CASSLVKTLIEGQDQETQYF
CDR3 DNA: TGTGCCAGCAGCTTAGTGAAAACCCTGATCGAAGGACAGGACCAAGAGACCCAGTACTTC

V gene: TRBV6-1
clone size: .
D gene: .
J gene: TRBJ2-1
CDR3 protein: CASSRIGVYNEQFF
CDR3 DNA: TGTGCCAGCAGTCGGATAGGGGTTTACAATGAGCAGTTCTTC

V gene: TRBV5-1
clone size: few
D gene: .
J gene: TRBJ2-2
CDR3 protein: CASSLVGETGELFF
CDR3 DNA: TGCGCCAGCAGCTTGGTTGGGGAGACCGGGGAGCTGTTTTTT

V gene: TRBV9
clone size: .
D gene: .
J gene: TRBJ2-2
CDR3 protein: CASSGRPAGTGELFF
CDR3 DNA: TGTGCCAGCAGCGGAAGGCCAGCGGGTACCGGGGAGCTGTTTTTT

V gene: TRBV18
clone size: many
D gene: .
J gene: TRBJ1-5
CDR3 protein: CASSKPQHF
CDR3 DNA: TGTGCCAGTTCGAAGCCCCAGCATTTT

V gene: TRBV6-2/TRBV6-3
clone size: few
D gene: TRBD2
J gene: TRBJ2-7
CDR3 protein: CASSDLAGVTHYEQYF
CDR3 DNA: TGTGCCAGCAGTGACTTGGCGGGAGTTACCCACTACGAGCAGTACTTC

V gene: TRBV9
clone size: few
D gene: .
J gene: TRBJ2-2
CDR3 protein: CASSVHAANTGELFF
CDR3 DNA: TGTGCCAGCAGCGTACACGCCGCGAACACCGGGGAGCTGTTTTTT

V gene: TRBV27
clone size: .
D gene: TRBD1
J gene: TRBJ1-1
CDR3 protein: CASRQLQGDTEAFF
CDR3 DNA: TGTGCCAGCAGGCAATTACAGGGGGACACTGAAGCTTTCTTT

V gene: TRBV20-1
clone size: many
D gene: TRBD2
J gene: TRBJ2-7
CDR3 protein: CSAQETSGISSYEQYF
CDR3 DNA: TGCAGTGCTCAAGAGACTAGCGGGATCTCATCCTACGAGCAGTACTTC

V gene: TRBV6-9
clone size: once
D gene: .
J gene: TRBJ1-1
CDR3 protein: CASSYQTVLNTEAFF
CDR3 DNA: TGTGCCAGCAGTTACCAGACAGTTCTAAACACTGAAGCTTTCTTT

V gene: TRBV7-9
clone size: .
D gene: .
J gene: TRBJ1-1
CDR3 protein: CASSLVDGTEAFF
CDR3 DNA: TGTGCCAGCAGCTTAGTGGACGGAACCGAAGCTTTCTTT

V gene: TRBV13
clone size: many
D gene: TRBD1
J gene: TRBJ2-3
CDR3 protein: CASSRDRETDTQYF
CDR3 DNA: TGTGCCAGCAGCCGCGACAGGGAGACAGATACGCAGTATTTT

V gene: TRBV28
clone size: many
D gene: .
J gene: TRBJ1-4
CDR3 protein: CASSAVFNEKLFF
CDR3 DNA: TGTGCCAGCAGTGCAGTTTTTAATGAAAAACTGTTTTTT

V gene: TRBV27
clone size: few
D gene: .
J gene: TRBJ2-6
CDR3 protein: CASSTLGSGANVLTF
CDR3 DNA: TGTGCCAGCAGTACCCTGGGGTCCGGGGCCAACGTCCTGACTTTC

V gene: TRBV3-1
clone size: many
D gene: TRBD2
J gene: TRBJ2-7
CDR3 protein: CASSPTSGTNEQYF
CDR3 DNA: TGTGCCAGCAGCCCGACTAGCGGGACTAACGAGCAGTACTTC

V gene: TRBV11-2
clone size: many
D gene: .
J gene: TRBJ1-5
CDR3 protein: CASSFGRDNQPQHF
CDR3 DNA: TGTGCCAGCAGCTTCGGCAGGGACAATCAGCCCCAGCATTTT

V gene: TRBV7-9
clone size: many
D gene: .
J gene: TRBJ2-7
CDR3 protein: CASSLAKEAGRYF
CDR3 DNA: TGTGCCAGCAGCTTAGCGAAGGAGGCAGGGAGGTACTTC

V gene: TRBV27
clone size: many
D gene: .
J gene: TRBJ2-2
CDR3 protein: CASSRPGRTPGELFF
CDR3 DNA: TGTGCCAGCAGTCGTCCGGGACGGACGCCCGGGGAGCTGTTTTTT

V gene: TRBV29-1
clone size: many
D gene: TRBD2
J gene: TRBJ2-1
CDR3 protein: CSLLGLAGGLSYNEQFF
CDR3 DNA: TGCAGCCTCCTGGGACTAGCGGGAGGCCTCTCCTACAATGAGCAGTTCTTC

V gene: TRBV28
clone size: .
D gene: .
J gene: TRBJ1-2
CDR3 protein: CASSSRGGPNYGYTF
CDR3 DNA: TGCGCCAGCAGCTCCCGAGGAGGTCCTAACTATGGCTACACCTTC

V gene: TRBV19
clone size: few
D gene: TRBD2
J gene: TRBJ2-1
CDR3 protein: CASSTIAGAGEGEQFF
CDR3 DNA: TGTGCCAGTAGTACAATAGCGGGAGCGGGGGAGGGAGAGCAGTTCTTC

V gene: TRBV7-2
clone size: once
D gene: .
J gene: TRBJ1-1
CDR3 protein: CASRKNRDNAEAFF
CDR3 DNA: TGTGCCAGTCGTAAAAACAGGGATAACGCTGAAGCTTTCTTT

V gene: TRBV20-1
clone size: few
D gene: TRBD1
J gene: TRBJ1-2
CDR3 protein: CSAVDRAGYGYTF
CDR3 DNA: TGCAGTGCTGTAGACAGGGCCGGCTATGGCTACACCTTC

V gene: TRBV20-1
clone size: many
D gene: TRBD1
J gene: TRBJ2-5
CDR3 protein: CSARGGTVLEYF
CDR3 DNA: TGCAGTGCTAGAGGGGGGACAGTACTTGAGTACTTC